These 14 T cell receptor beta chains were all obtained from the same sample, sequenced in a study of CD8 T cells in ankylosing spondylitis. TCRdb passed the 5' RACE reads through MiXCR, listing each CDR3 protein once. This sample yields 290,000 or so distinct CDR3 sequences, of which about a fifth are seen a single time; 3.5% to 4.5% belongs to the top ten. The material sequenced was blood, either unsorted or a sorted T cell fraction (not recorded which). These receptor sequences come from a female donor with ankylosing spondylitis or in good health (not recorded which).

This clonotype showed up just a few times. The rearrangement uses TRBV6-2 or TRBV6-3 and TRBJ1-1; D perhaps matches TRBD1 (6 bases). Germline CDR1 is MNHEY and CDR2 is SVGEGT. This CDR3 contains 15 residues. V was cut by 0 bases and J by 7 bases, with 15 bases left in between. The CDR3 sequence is CASSYSTATGLEAFF. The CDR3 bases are TGTGCCAGCAGTTACTCGACGGCAACAGGGCTTGAAGCTTTCTTT.

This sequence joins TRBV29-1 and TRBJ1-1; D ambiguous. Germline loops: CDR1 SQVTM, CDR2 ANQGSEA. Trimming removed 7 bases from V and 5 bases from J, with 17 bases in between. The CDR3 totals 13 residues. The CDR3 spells CSAGNQGYTEAFF. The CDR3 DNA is TGCAGCGCGGGGAACCAAGGGTATACTGAAGCTTTCTTT.

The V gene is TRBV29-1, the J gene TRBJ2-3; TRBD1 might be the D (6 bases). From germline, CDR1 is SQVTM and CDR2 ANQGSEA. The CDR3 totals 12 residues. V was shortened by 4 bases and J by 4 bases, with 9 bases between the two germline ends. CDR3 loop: CSVAKGADTQYF. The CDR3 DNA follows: TGCAGCGTTGCAAAGGGGGCAGATACGCAGTATTTT.

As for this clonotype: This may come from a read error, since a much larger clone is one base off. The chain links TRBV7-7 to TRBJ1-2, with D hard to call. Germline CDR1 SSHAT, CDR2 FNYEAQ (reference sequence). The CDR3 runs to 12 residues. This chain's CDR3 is CASSLSGGGYNF. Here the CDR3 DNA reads TGTGCCAGCAGCTTATCAGGAGGTGGCTACAACTTC.

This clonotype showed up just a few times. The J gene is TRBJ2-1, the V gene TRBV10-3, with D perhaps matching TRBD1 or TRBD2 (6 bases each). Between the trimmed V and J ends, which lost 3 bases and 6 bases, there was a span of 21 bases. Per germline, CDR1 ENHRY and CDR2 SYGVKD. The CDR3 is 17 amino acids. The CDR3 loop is CAISDGSEGGPFNEQFF. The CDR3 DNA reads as TGTGCCATCAGTGATGGGTCGGAGGGGGGACCCTTCAATGAGCAGTTCTTC.

CDR3 coding DNA: TGTGCCAGCAGTTCACACGGACAGGGAGGAGGCTACACCTTC. It translates to CASSSHGQGGGYTF. V gene TRBV12-3 or TRBV12-4 combines with J gene TRBJ1-2; 8 bases are shared with TRBD1. The J segment lost 8 bases and the V segment lost 4 bases, leaving 9 bases of the junction unmatched. The CDR3 length is 14 residues.

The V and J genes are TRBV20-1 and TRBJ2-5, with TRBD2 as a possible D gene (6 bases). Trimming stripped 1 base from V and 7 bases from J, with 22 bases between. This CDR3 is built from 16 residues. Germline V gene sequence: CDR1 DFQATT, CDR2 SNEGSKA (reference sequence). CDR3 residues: CSARARQTGGEGTQYF. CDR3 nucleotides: TGCAGTGCTAGAGCTCGGCAAACTGGAGGGGAAGGGACCCAGTACTTC.

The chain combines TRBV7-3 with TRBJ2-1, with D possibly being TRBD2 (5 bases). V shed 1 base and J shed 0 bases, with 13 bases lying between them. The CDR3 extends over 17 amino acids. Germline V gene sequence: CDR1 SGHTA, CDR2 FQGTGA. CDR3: CASSLNPSSSSYNEQFF. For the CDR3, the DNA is TGTGCCAGCAGCTTAAACCCCTCTAGCAGCTCCTACAATGAGCAGTTCTTC.

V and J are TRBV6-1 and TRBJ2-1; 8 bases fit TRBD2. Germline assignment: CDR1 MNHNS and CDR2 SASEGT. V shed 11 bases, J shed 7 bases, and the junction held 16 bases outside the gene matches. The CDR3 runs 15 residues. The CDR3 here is CAAAESIAGLNEQFF. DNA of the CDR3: TGTGCCGCAGCCGAATCAATAGCGGGATTAAATGAGCAGTTCTTC.

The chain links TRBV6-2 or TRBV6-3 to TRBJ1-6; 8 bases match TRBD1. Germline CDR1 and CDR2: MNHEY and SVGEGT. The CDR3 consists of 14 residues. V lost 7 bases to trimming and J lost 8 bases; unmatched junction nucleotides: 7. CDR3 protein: CASTSDREHSPLHF. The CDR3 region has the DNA TGTGCCAGCACTTCGGACAGGGAACATTCACCCCTCCACTTT.

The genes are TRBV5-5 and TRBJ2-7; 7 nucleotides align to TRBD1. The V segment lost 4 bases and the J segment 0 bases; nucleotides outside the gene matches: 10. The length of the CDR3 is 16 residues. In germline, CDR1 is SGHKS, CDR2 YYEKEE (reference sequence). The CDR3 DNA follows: TGTGCCAGCAGCCCCCACTTGGGGACAGTCTCCTACGAGCAGTACTTC. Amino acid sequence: CASSPHLGTVSYEQYF. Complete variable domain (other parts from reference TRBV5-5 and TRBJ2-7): DAGVTQSPTHLIKTRGQQVTLRCSPISGHKSVSWYQQVLGQGPQFIFQYYEKEERGRGNFPDRFSARQFPNYSSELNVNALLLGDSALYLCASSPHLGTVSYEQYFGPGTRLTVT.

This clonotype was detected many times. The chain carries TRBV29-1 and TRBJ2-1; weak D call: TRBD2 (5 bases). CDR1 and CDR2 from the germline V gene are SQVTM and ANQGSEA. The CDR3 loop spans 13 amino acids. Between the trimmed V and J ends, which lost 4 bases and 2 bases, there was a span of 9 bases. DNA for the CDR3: TGCAGCGTTGGGGAGACTACCTACAATGAGCAGTTCTTC. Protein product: CSVGETTYNEQFF.

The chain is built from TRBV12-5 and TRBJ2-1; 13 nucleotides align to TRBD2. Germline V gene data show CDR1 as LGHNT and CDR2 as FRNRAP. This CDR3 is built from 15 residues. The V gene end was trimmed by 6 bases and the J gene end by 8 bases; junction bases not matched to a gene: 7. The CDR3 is CASGPGTSGDHEQFF. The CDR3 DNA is TGTGCTAGTGGCCCCGGGACTAGCGGGGACCATGAGCAGTTCTTC.

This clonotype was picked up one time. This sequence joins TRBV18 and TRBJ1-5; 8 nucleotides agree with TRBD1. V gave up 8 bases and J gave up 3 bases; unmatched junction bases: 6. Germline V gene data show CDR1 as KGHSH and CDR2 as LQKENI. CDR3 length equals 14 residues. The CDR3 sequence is CASPMGQVNQPQHF. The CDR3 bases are TGTGCCAGCCCCATGGGACAGGTCAATCAGCCCCAGCATTTT. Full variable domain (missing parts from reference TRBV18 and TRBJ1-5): NAGVMQNPRHLVRRRGQEARLRCSPMKGHSHVYWYRQLPEEGLKFMVYLQKENIIDESGMPKERFSAEFPKEGPSILRIQQVVRGDSAAYFCASPMGQVNQPQHFGDGTRLSIL.